The present TCR beta chain was sequenced within a study of cytomegalovirus exposure and HLA in healthy donors (dated by TCRdb to 2015 to 2018). Regarding the complete study: An earlier analysis of approximately 590 of the donors reported approximately 300 Gb of sequence data and some 100 million unique TCR beta sequences from 190 million or so T cells. Roughly 300 gigabases of sequencing data and approximately 84 million unique TCR sequences were included in an early release covering around 650 HLA-typed donors. Of the roughly 400 genotyped donors, about 84% fell in the genetic ancestry cluster associated with self-reported Caucasian donors. The study aimed to test whether signatures of past pathogen exposure could be identified by cataloging public T cell receptors. The study profiled the T cell repertoires of about 720 subjects by immunosequencing and related them to cytomegalovirus serostatus. In addition to the first cohort of 666 subjects, a separate validation cohort of 130 or so different subjects was used. The study combined high-throughput TCR immunosequencing, statistical association of individual TCRs with disease status, and machine learning to predict cytomegalovirus infection status. A later analysis re-analyzed previously published TCR beta repertoires from roughly 630 donors and added high-resolution HLA genotyping to study TCR occurrence patterns. Rather than drawing on any new phenotypic data, the later analysis identified candidate immune exposures from TCR beta sequences and the way those sequences occurred across donors. In an earlier analysis of roughly 600 of the donors, high-throughput TCR beta sequencing was used to judge whether each TCR beta V gene segment behaved as functional or pseudogenic. Donor age, sex, ethnicity and CMV serostatus were collected together with the repertoire data. A later genetic analysis took genome-wide SNP genotypes for about 65% of the 666 donors and used that subset as a discovery cohort. Every discovery cohort repertoire had been produced on one sequencing platform. Both class I and class II loci were covered by HLA typing, at four-digit resolution. The number of donors typed differed by locus, with roughly 629-640 for A, B, C, DRB1 and DQB1, 522 for DQA1, 600 to 610 for DPA1, and 472 for DPB1. About five DR-DQ haplotypes were treated as single units for association and clustering because of strong linkage in the cohort. On average, approximately 250,000 unique TCR beta nucleotide sequences were sequenced per donor among some 430 genotyped donors of the cohort, with 15% to 20% of those sequences being non-productive. Paper-wide results and their limitations: In a later analysis, TCR association rates were found to vary across HLA loci, with the most associated TCRs seen for DRB1 alleles and the fewest for HLA-C alleles. Compared with the roughly 710-donor mean, donors in an Asian-associated ancestry cluster had fewer N-insertions in productive TCRs, according to a later genetic analysis. Compared with equally common non-associated chains, HLA-associated TCR beta chains in a later analysis were more clonally expanded and had lower generation probabilities. Several of the top co-occurrence clusters appeared to be linked to parvovirus B19, influenza, CMV and Epstein-Barr virus, according to a later analysis. A later genetic analysis associated a missense DCLRE1C variant with V-gene and J-gene trimming of TCR beta chains, and an independent cohort replicated the association. The presence/absence analyses assumed that sequencing depth was roughly uniform across donors, and that assumption may not be true. The classifier was reported to diagnose cytomegalovirus status with high specificity and sensitivity in both the original cohort and the validation cohort. HLA typing was unavailable for some donors at each locus, so association tests used only the typed subset. Broadly in line with IMGT annotations, most TCR beta V segments showed up in productive rearrangements about 90% or about 30% of the time in an earlier analysis of 587 of the donors. Correlated functional status among segregating V segments might reflect linkage disequilibrium, but an unknown experimental factor could not be ruled out. Most CMV-associated TCR beta chains appeared to be HLA-restricted in a later analysis, and the HLA associations seemed to be driven largely by CMV exposure. The authors suggested that the approach could potentially be generalized to other disease states and immunological phenotypes. Only TCR beta chains were sequenced in this cohort, and the absence of alpha or paired-chain data limited detectable features. A total of 150 to 200 TCR beta chains were listed by the study as associated with cytomegalovirus. A further reported finding was that TCR beta sequences accurately predicted the HLA-A and HLA-B alleles for most subjects in the first cohort. The only immune exposure information available for the cohort was CMV serostatus. A cluster of highly shared sequence variants was judged likely to be a technical artifact of the sequencing pipeline. While some public TCRs were present in many individuals, most TCR sequences turned up only very rarely across donors. In a later analysis, over 15,000 TCR beta sequences were associated with specific HLA alleles at a false discovery rate of 0.05. When HLA alleles, especially DR and DQ, strongly co-occurred, TCR associations were difficult to assign to individual alleles. Over 15 rarely observed V segments, including chromosome 9 orphons, were excluded from the earlier analysis of just under 600 of the donors because counts were too low. In vitro tests confirmed that a few of the cytomegalovirus-associated TCR beta chains recognize cytomegalovirus antigens.

The cohort was made up of roughly 670 healthy bone marrow donors. All cohort members were sampled while nominally healthy, although unrecorded immune exposures were likely present. The donor tested CMV seronegative and was one of the 352 seronegative cohort members. Each donor provided a peripheral blood sample, and peripheral blood mononuclear cells were used for TCR beta sequencing. The Qiagen DNeasy Blood Extraction Kit was used to extract genomic DNA from the blood cell samples. The library relied on the immunoSEQ multiplex PCR assay. For the multiplex PCR, a mixture combining 60 forward primers for TCR Vbeta segments and 13 reverse primers for TCR Jbeta segments was used. A multiplex PCR assay on genomic DNA amplified the CDR3 region of rearranged TCR beta genes. On the Illumina HiSeq System, the amplified TCR beta libraries were sequenced as 87-base-pair reads. The original methods were these. A later analysis tallied tens of millions of unique TCR beta chains across the 666 repertoires, and 10 million to 11 million of those chains were shared by two or more donors. Raw reads were error-corrected and collapsed into unique sequences by a nearest-neighbor algorithm in which closely related sequences were merged to remove PCR and sequencing errors. CDR3 sequences were aligned to IMGT reference sequences to assign V, D and J gene segments. For a sequence to be retained, at least a six-nucleotide match to both a V gene segment and a J gene segment was required. Rearrangements were called productive when the CDR3 lacked stop codons and stayed in frame with V and J; all others were non-productive. CDR3 was defined by IMGT convention, running from the second conserved V-encoded cysteine to the conserved J-encoded phenylalanine. In an earlier analysis of approximately 590 of the donors, sequences lacking an unambiguous match to a single V gene segment were excluded. An earlier analysis of a few hundred of the donors classified V segments as functional when productive rearrangements were above 56.7% and as segregating when the standard deviation between donors was above 5%. A statistical classification framework was built to diagnose cytomegalovirus status from the catalog of TCR beta chain sequences. V and J gene assignment, in a later analysis, came from comparing TCR nucleotide sequences with IMGT/GENE-DB human TR gene sequences. A later analysis assigned CDR3 sequences and most-parsimonious VDJ recombination scenarios with the TCRdist pipeline. A later analysis defined each TCR beta chain by its CDR3 amino acid sequence plus V-gene family, and excluded reads lacking a unique V-gene family. To address suspected cross-contamination and a sequencing artifact, a later analysis removed approximately 590 highly shared, low-generation-probability nucleotide sequences. In a later analysis, a clonal expansion index for each public chain was calculated from normalized within-repertoire ranks of inferred template counts. A later analysis computed generation probabilities with a VDJ recombination model fitted to out-of-frame rearrangements, and checked the results against IGoR. Hypergeometric tests were used in a later analysis to score TCR-TCR, TCR-HLA and TCR-CMV co-occurrence, with a repertoire-size bias correction applied to the TCR pairs. A later analysis estimated false discovery rates by permuting HLA or CMV assignments 20 times. In a later analysis, co-occurring TCRs were grouped using DBSCAN, and TCRdist sequence similarity was added for clustering within HLA-allele-positive subsets. Co-occurrence clustering excluded repertoires with fewer than 30,000 or more than 120,000 public chains, plus five with anomalous nucleotide sharing. This immuneACCESS table, as held by TCRdb, lists in-frame sequences with V and J called but not all clones. Of the missing ones, under half trace to an unresolved V gene in checked studies; the others have no known cause. That table is the source of V, J and clone size, and D and trimming were worked out from the DNA. In this sample the table shows some 140,000 clones, 79% of which occur a single time. About 0.91% of the sample belongs to the ten largest clones.

With respect to this clone: No cognate antigen has been identified for it. The input lacks base qualities; no much larger clone sits a single base away.

The TCR originated in a man in his late teens or twenties in good health and CMV-seronegative. Material for sequencing was PBMCs.

The bases read TGCGCCAGCAGCACCACGCAGGGAACTGGAAACACCATATATTTT. This yields the protein CASSTTQGTGNTIYF. The chain employs TRBV5-1 and TRBJ1-3, and TRBD1 may be the D gene, going by 5 matching bases. CDR1 SGHRS and CDR2 YFSETQ are derived from the germline V gene. The trim is 4 bases for V and 2 bases for J, with a gap of 13 bases between the germline ends. The CDR3 covers 15 residues, taking in both the cysteine and the phenylalanine. Only the CDR3 part of the read is kept: 45 bases, read in frame from the first base.